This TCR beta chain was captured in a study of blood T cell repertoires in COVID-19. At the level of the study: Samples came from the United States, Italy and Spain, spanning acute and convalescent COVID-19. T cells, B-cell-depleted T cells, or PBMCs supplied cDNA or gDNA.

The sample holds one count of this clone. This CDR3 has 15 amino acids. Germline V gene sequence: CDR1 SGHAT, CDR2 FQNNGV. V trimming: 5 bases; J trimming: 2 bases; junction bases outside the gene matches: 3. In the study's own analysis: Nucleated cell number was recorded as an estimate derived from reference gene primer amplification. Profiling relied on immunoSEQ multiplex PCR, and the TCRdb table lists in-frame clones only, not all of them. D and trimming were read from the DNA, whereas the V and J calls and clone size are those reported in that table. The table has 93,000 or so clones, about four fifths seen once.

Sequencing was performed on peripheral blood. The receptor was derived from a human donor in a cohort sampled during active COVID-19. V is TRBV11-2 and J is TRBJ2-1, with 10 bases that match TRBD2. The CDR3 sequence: CASSRSGGAYNEQFF. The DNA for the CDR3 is TGTGCCAGCAGCCGCAGCGGGGGGGCCTACAATGAGCAGTTCTTC.